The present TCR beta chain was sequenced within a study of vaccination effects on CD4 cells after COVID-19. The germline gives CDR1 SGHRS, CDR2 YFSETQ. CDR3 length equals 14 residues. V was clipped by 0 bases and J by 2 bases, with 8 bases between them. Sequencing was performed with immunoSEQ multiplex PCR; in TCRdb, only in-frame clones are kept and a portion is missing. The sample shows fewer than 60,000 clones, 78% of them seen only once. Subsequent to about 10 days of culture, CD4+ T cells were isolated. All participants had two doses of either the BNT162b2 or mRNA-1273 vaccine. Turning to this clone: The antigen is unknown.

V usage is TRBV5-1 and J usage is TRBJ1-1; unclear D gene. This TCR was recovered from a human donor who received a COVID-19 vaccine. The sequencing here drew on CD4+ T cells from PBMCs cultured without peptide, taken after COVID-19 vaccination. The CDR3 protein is CASSLGEGNTEAFF. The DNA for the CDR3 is TGCGCCAGCAGCTTGGGGGAGGGTAACACTGAAGCTTTCTTT.